What follows are 5 T cell receptor beta chains derived from one specimen sequenced in a study of T cells after yellow fever vaccination. Each CDR3 protein gets one entry after TCRdb re-called the 5' RACE reads with MiXCR. The sample carries around 40,000 distinct CDR3 sequences, roughly 7% recorded once. The material was CD8+ T cells not binding an NS4B(214-222) dextramer, sorted from PBMCs, obtained 45 days after the yellow fever booster vaccination. These TCRs come from a man aged 30 to 45 who received the YFV17D yellow fever vaccine.

The CDR3 region has the DNA TGTGCCACCAGCAGTAATACAGGGATTGGAAACACCATATATTTT. The encoded protein is CATSSNTGIGNTIYF. This rearrangement joins TRBV15 to TRBJ1-3; possible D gene TRBD1, 6 bases. V lost 3 bases to trimming and J lost 3 bases, with 12 bases between them. The CDR3 contains 15 residues. Germline V gene lookup returns CDR1 LNHNV and CDR2 YYDKDF (reference sequence).

This clonotype was recorded many times. The chain uses TRBV5-1 and TRBJ2-1; 12 bases fit TRBD2. The germline V gene encodes CDR1 SGHRS and CDR2 YFSETQ. The CDR3 runs to 21 residues. V lost 3 bases and J lost 2; bases outside the gene matches: 18. Here the CDR3 reads CASSSETSGSWVGEPYNEQFF. The CDR3 DNA reads as TGCGCCAGCAGCTCCGAGACTAGCGGGAGCTGGGTGGGTGAGCCCTACAATGAGCAGTTCTTC. Together with reference TRBV5-1 and TRBJ2-1, the CDR3 gives the full variable domain: KAGVTQTPRYLIKTRGQQVTLSCSPISGHRSVSWYQQTPGQGLQFLFEYFSETQRNKGNFPGRFSGRQFSNSRSEMNVSTLELGDSALYLCASSSETSGSWVGEPYNEQFFGPGTRLTVL.

In this sample, this clonotype turned up many times. This chain links TRBV25-1 with TRBJ2-1; 8 nucleotides align to TRBD1. Trimming at V came to 6 bases and at J to 5 bases, leaving 6 bases not matched to a gene. The CDR3 loop spans 14 amino acids. Germline V lookup: CDR1 MGHDK, CDR2 SYGVNS. CDR3: CASRRQGRNNEQFF. The CDR3 DNA reads as TGTGCCAGCAGGCGACAGGGGCGAAACAATGAGCAGTTCTTC.

In this sample, this clonotype turned up a few times. The V and J genes are TRBV19 and TRBJ2-2; D is perhaps TRBD1 or TRBD2 (6 bases each). This CDR3 region has 14 residues. Germline-derived CDR1 and CDR2 are LNHDA and SQIVND (reference sequence). Trimming pared 7 bases from V and 2 bases from J, leaving 11 bases between. CDR3 sequence (DNA): TGTGCCAGTACAATCGGGGGCAACACCGGGGAGCTGTTTTTT. Translated, it gives CASTIGGNTGELFF.

This clonotype was picked up many times. V and J are TRBV25-1 and TRBJ2-7; D is uncertain. The CDR3 runs 12 residues. From germline, CDR1 is MGHDK and CDR2 SYGVNS. The V and J ends lost 4 bases and 4 bases respectively, with 8 bases between them. CDR3 sequence: CASSVVGYEQYF. CDR3 DNA sequence: TGTGCCAGCAGTGTCGTTGGATACGAGCAGTACTTC.